The T cell receptor (beta chain) described here comes from a study of blood T cells in healthy people across ages. A second PCR of roughly 6 to 12 cycles used a sample-barcoded 5' primer and a J-beta primer mix. TCRdb reprocessed the 5' RACE reads via MiXCR and lists one record per CDR3 protein. This table has about 1.7 million distinct CDR3 sequences, roughly 27% appearing once. There are 17 residues in the CDR3. Germline CDR1 and CDR2: MNHNY and SVGAGI (reference sequence). Deletions cut 6 bases from V and 2 bases from J, with 20 bases between. The clonotype comes from a woman aged 30 to 39 in good health. This chain links TRBV6-6 with TRBJ2-1, with TRBD2 as a possible D gene (6 bases). Sample: blood. The CDR3 nucleotides read TGTGCCAGCAGAGGGGCCCAAGCGGGTACTACCTACAATGAGCAGTTCTTC. It encodes CASRGAQAGTTYNEQFF.